A selection of T cell receptor beta chains follows, all from one sample in a study of response to subunit inactivated influenza vaccine. MiXCR, applied by TCRdb to the RT-PCR reads, yields one record per CDR3 protein. The table lists a few hundred thousand distinct CDR3 sequences, 11% to 15% of them singletons. The sequencing used PBMCs from blood, collected 11 to 12 days after vaccination. The receptors here all came from a man between 50 and 59 years old who received an inactivated influenza vaccine. Both conserved end residues are part of each CDR3. Fields, in order: CDR3 length, J gene, V gene, D gene, clone size, CDR3 DNA, CDR3 protein. The D gene is left open where the match is weak. Clone size is shown for a subset of rows, as once, few, many or a class of expanded clone.

CDR3 length: 13; J gene: TRBJ1-6; V gene: TRBV7-2; D gene: -; clone size: few; CDR3 DNA: TGTGCCAGCAGAGATGGACAGTTTTCACCCCTCCACTTT; CDR3 protein: CASRDGQFSPLHF
CDR3 length: 12; J gene: TRBJ2-5; V gene: TRBV2; D gene: -; clone size: few; CDR3 DNA: TGTGCCAGCAGTGCGATGAGGGATTCCCAGTACTTC; CDR3 protein: CASSAMRDSQYF
CDR3 length: 15; J gene: TRBJ2-7; V gene: TRBV5-1; D gene: -; clone size: many; CDR3 DNA: TGCGCCAGCAGCCCGGACGGAGGCCAAATCTACGAGCAGTACTTC; CDR3 protein: CASSPDGGQIYEQYF
CDR3 length: 14; J gene: TRBJ2-3; V gene: TRBV9; D gene: -; clone size: many; CDR3 DNA: TGTGCCAGCAGCGTAGCTCACAGTGGGGATACGCAGTATTTT; CDR3 protein: CASSVAHSGDTQYF
CDR3 length: 13; J gene: TRBJ2-5; V gene: TRBV28; D gene: -; clone size: -; CDR3 DNA: TGTGCCAGCAGTTCCGTCCAAGTTCTGACCCAGTACTTC; CDR3 protein: CASSSVQVLTQYF
CDR3 length: 14; J gene: TRBJ1-4; V gene: TRBV18; D gene: -; clone size: few; CDR3 DNA: TGTGCCAGCTCACCACCGATGAGTAATGAAAAACTGTTTTTT; CDR3 protein: CASSPPMSNEKLFF
CDR3 length: 17; J gene: TRBJ2-1; V gene: TRBV5-1; D gene: -; clone size: few; CDR3 DNA: TGCGCCAGCAGCGCGGGGCAGGGGGTTGCCTCCTACAATGAGCAGTTCTTC; CDR3 protein: CASSAGQGVASYNEQFF
CDR3 length: 11; J gene: TRBJ1-1; V gene: TRBV28; D gene: -; clone size: -; CDR3 DNA: TGTGCCAGCAGTGGGTACACTGAAGCTTTCTTT; CDR3 protein: CASSGYTEAFF
CDR3 length: 18; J gene: TRBJ2-3; V gene: TRBV11-1; D gene: TRBD2; clone size: -; CDR3 DNA: TGTGCCAGCAGCTTCTCGTTCGAGGGACTAGCGGTTACAGATACGCAGTATTTT; CDR3 protein: CASSFSFEGLAVTDTQYF
CDR3 length: 15; J gene: TRBJ2-7; V gene: TRBV6-2/TRBV6-3; D gene: TRBD2; clone size: many; CDR3 DNA: TGTGCCAGCAGCCGGAGCGGGGAGAGTACGGTGGAGCAGTACTTC; CDR3 protein: CASSRSGESTVEQYF
CDR3 length: 15; J gene: TRBJ2-7; V gene: TRBV7-3; D gene: TRBD2; clone size: -; CDR3 DNA: TGTGCCAGCAGCCCGGAGGCGGGAGGGTCCTACGAGCAGTACTTC; CDR3 protein: CASSPEAGGSYEQYF
CDR3 length: 16; J gene: TRBJ2-4; V gene: TRBV4-3; D gene: -; clone size: -; CDR3 DNA: TGCGCCAGCAGCCAAGATTTGGGGCTAGCCAAAAACATTCAGTACTTC; CDR3 protein: CASSQDLGLAKNIQYF
CDR3 length: 14; J gene: TRBJ1-1; V gene: TRBV7-8; D gene: -; clone size: many; CDR3 DNA: TGTGCCAGCAGCTCCCAGTCCGGGCACACTGAAGCTTTCTTT; CDR3 protein: CASSSQSGHTEAFF
CDR3 length: 13; J gene: TRBJ2-5; V gene: TRBV20-1; D gene: TRBD1; clone size: -; CDR3 DNA: TGCAGTGCTGCTCCCACAGGGGAAGAGACCCAGTACTTC; CDR3 protein: CSAAPTGEETQYF
CDR3 length: 20; J gene: TRBJ2-5; V gene: TRBV28; D gene: -; clone size: many; CDR3 DNA: TGTGCCAGCAGCCACTTCACTTTACGCGGACTTAGGCCCTTTTGGGAGACCCAGTACTTC; CDR3 protein: CASSHFTLRGLRPFWETQYF
CDR3 length: 15; J gene: TRBJ2-7; V gene: TRBV19; D gene: TRBD1; clone size: -; CDR3 DNA: TGTGCCAGTAGCTACGCCGGGACAGGGAATTACGAGCAGTACTTC; CDR3 protein: CASSYAGTGNYEQYF
CDR3 length: 16; J gene: TRBJ2-2; V gene: TRBV5-1; D gene: TRBD1; clone size: many; CDR3 DNA: TGCGCCAGCGGACAGGGGACCTTTATGAACACCGGGGAGCTGTTTTTT; CDR3 protein: CASGQGTFMNTGELFF
CDR3 length: 15; J gene: TRBJ2-5; V gene: TRBV11-2; D gene: TRBD1; clone size: -; CDR3 DNA: TGTGCCAGCAGCACCTGGACAGGGTCCCAAGAGACCCAGTACTTC; CDR3 protein: CASSTWTGSQETQYF
CDR3 length: 21; J gene: TRBJ2-6; V gene: TRBV27; D gene: TRBD1; clone size: -; CDR3 DNA: TGTGCCAGCAGTTTCCGCCGGACAGGGGCTTCCTCAAGCTCTGGGGCCAACGTCCTGACTTTC; CDR3 protein: CASSFRRTGASSSSGANVLTF
CDR3 length: 16; J gene: TRBJ2-7; V gene: TRBV4-3; D gene: -; clone size: few; CDR3 DNA: TGCGCCAGCAGCCAAGATCTGGGTTCAGCGTCCTACGAGCAGTACTTC; CDR3 protein: CASSQDLGSASYEQYF
CDR3 length: 12; J gene: TRBJ2-1; V gene: TRBV19; D gene: -; clone size: -; CDR3 DNA: TGTGCCAGTAGCACAATTTGGCATGAGCAGTTCTTC; CDR3 protein: CASSTIWHEQFF
CDR3 length: 14; J gene: TRBJ2-1; V gene: TRBV27; D gene: -; clone size: -; CDR3 DNA: TGTGCCAGCAGTTTCAAAGAGCCCTACAATGAGCAGTTCTTC; CDR3 protein: CASSFKEPYNEQFF
CDR3 length: 15; J gene: TRBJ2-3; V gene: TRBV6-2/TRBV6-3; D gene: -; clone size: few; CDR3 DNA: TGTGCCAGCAGTTCTCCGACAGAACCCACAGATACGCAGTATTTT; CDR3 protein: CASSSPTEPTDTQYF
CDR3 length: 15; J gene: TRBJ2-7; V gene: TRBV15; D gene: -; clone size: -; CDR3 DNA: TGTGCCACCAGCAGAGACACAGGTTGGGCCTACGAGCAGTACTTC; CDR3 protein: CATSRDTGWAYEQYF
CDR3 length: 13; J gene: TRBJ1-1; V gene: TRBV28; D gene: -; clone size: few; CDR3 DNA: TGTGCCAGCAGTTTAGCTCCAGGTCTGAAAGCTTTCTTT; CDR3 protein: CASSLAPGLKAFF
CDR3 length: 15; J gene: TRBJ2-3; V gene: TRBV6-1; D gene: TRBD2; clone size: few; CDR3 DNA: TGTGCCAGCAGTGGAAGCGGGGGCCTATCAGATACGCAGTATTTT; CDR3 protein: CASSGSGGLSDTQYF
CDR3 length: 15; J gene: TRBJ2-2; V gene: TRBV7-3; D gene: -; clone size: -; CDR3 DNA: TGTGCCAGCAGCTTAGGCCATCGGACTACCGGGGAGCTGTTTTTT; CDR3 protein: CASSLGHRTTGELFF
CDR3 length: 16; J gene: TRBJ2-3; V gene: TRBV4-3; D gene: -; clone size: -; CDR3 DNA: TGCGCCAGCAGCCAAGACCCGCACGGTAGCACAGATACGCAGTATTTT; CDR3 protein: CASSQDPHGSTDTQYF
CDR3 length: 15; J gene: TRBJ2-1; V gene: TRBV20-1; D gene: TRBD1; clone size: -; CDR3 DNA: TGCAGTGCTAGCCTGGGACAGCGACTTAACAATGAGCAGTTCTTC; CDR3 protein: CSASLGQRLNNEQFF
CDR3 length: 16; J gene: TRBJ2-2; V gene: TRBV11-2; D gene: -; clone size: -; CDR3 DNA: TGTGCCAGCAGCTTAGATCCCAACCCGAACACCGGGGAGCTGTTTTTT; CDR3 protein: CASSLDPNPNTGELFF
CDR3 length: 20; J gene: TRBJ2-1; V gene: TRBV5-1; D gene: TRBD2; clone size: many; CDR3 DNA: TGCGCCAGCAGCCCCGGGACTAGCGGGAGTGGTTGGTGGGTCTTCAATGAGCAGTTCTTC; CDR3 protein: CASSPGTSGSGWWVFNEQFF
CDR3 length: 15; J gene: TRBJ2-1; V gene: TRBV7-6; D gene: -; clone size: -; CDR3 DNA: TGTGCCAGCAGCTCATATAGTAGCCCCTACAATGAGCAGTTCTTC; CDR3 protein: CASSSYSSPYNEQFF
CDR3 length: 14; J gene: TRBJ2-1; V gene: TRBV5-1; D gene: -; clone size: -; CDR3 DNA: TGCGCCAGCAGCTACTCAGGGATGTACAATGAGCAGTTCTTC; CDR3 protein: CASSYSGMYNEQFF
CDR3 length: 17; J gene: TRBJ1-2; V gene: TRBV11-2; D gene: -; clone size: few; CDR3 DNA: TGTGCCAGCAGCTCGACCCCGGGAGGGGGAGGGAGCTATGGCTACACCTTC; CDR3 protein: CASSSTPGGGGSYGYTF
CDR3 length: 18; J gene: TRBJ2-1; V gene: TRBV27; D gene: TRBD2; clone size: -; CDR3 DNA: TGTGCCAGCAGTCCGAGGCCCCGACTAGCGGGGGCCAACAATGAGCAGTTCTTC; CDR3 protein: CASSPRPRLAGANNEQFF
CDR3 length: 12; J gene: TRBJ2-3; V gene: TRBV7-9; D gene: -; clone size: -; CDR3 DNA: TGTGCCAGCAGCTACTACACAGATACGCAGTATTTT; CDR3 protein: CASSYYTDTQYF
CDR3 length: 16; J gene: TRBJ2-4; V gene: TRBV15; D gene: TRBD2; clone size: many; CDR3 DNA: TGTGCCACCAGCAGAGTAGCGGGGCTAGCCAAAAACATTCAGTACTTC; CDR3 protein: CATSRVAGLAKNIQYF
CDR3 length: 15; J gene: TRBJ2-1; V gene: TRBV11-3; D gene: TRBD2; clone size: few; CDR3 DNA: TGTGCCAGCAGCTTATCGGGAGGGCCCTCAGATGAGCAGTTCTTC; CDR3 protein: CASSLSGGPSDEQFF
CDR3 length: 18; J gene: TRBJ2-6; V gene: TRBV5-1; D gene: -; clone size: -; CDR3 DNA: TGCGCCAGCAGCTTGGTAGGCAGCCAAAGCTCTGGGGCCAACGTCCTGACTTTC; CDR3 protein: CASSLVGSQSSGANVLTF
CDR3 length: 12; J gene: TRBJ2-2; V gene: TRBV10-3; D gene: TRBD1; clone size: once; CDR3 DNA: TGTGCTGCCACAGGGGGCCAAGGGGAGCTGTTTTTT; CDR3 protein: CAATGGQGELFF
CDR3 length: 16; J gene: TRBJ1-1; V gene: TRBV6-2/TRBV6-3; D gene: TRBD1; clone size: few; CDR3 DNA: TGTGCCAGCAGTTACCCCCAGGGGGGACTGAACACTGAAGCTTTCTTT; CDR3 protein: CASSYPQGGLNTEAFF
CDR3 length: 12; J gene: TRBJ1-1; V gene: TRBV2; D gene: TRBD1; clone size: few; CDR3 DNA: TGTGCCAGCAGTGGGGACAGGGATGAAGCTTTCTTT; CDR3 protein: CASSGDRDEAFF
CDR3 length: 14; J gene: TRBJ2-7; V gene: TRBV6-1; D gene: TRBD1; clone size: -; CDR3 DNA: TGTGCCAGCAGCGACAGGGGTTTCCCGTACGAGCAGTACTTC; CDR3 protein: CASSDRGFPYEQYF
CDR3 length: 15; J gene: TRBJ1-1; V gene: TRBV5-1; D gene: -; clone size: many; CDR3 DNA: TGCGCCAGCAGCTTGGACGGTCAGTTGCCCACTGAAGCTTTCTTT; CDR3 protein: CASSLDGQLPTEAFF
CDR3 length: 16; J gene: TRBJ2-7; V gene: TRBV5-1; D gene: TRBD1; clone size: few; CDR3 DNA: TGCGCCAGCAGGTACTTATCGGGACAGGGCACCTACGAGCAGTACTTC; CDR3 protein: CASRYLSGQGTYEQYF
CDR3 length: 13; J gene: TRBJ2-7; V gene: TRBV5-6; D gene: -; clone size: few; CDR3 DNA: TGTGCCAGCAGCCACGTTGACTCTTACGAGCAGTACTTC; CDR3 protein: CASSHVDSYEQYF
CDR3 length: 18; J gene: TRBJ2-1; V gene: TRBV27; D gene: TRBD2; clone size: -; CDR3 DNA: TGTGCCAGCAGTTTAACGGCTAGCGGGATGACCAAATCGAATGAGCAGTTCTTC; CDR3 protein: CASSLTASGMTKSNEQFF
CDR3 length: 12; J gene: TRBJ2-7; V gene: TRBV3-1; D gene: -; clone size: few; CDR3 DNA: TGTGCCAGCAGCCTTTCACCCCACGAGCAGTACTTC; CDR3 protein: CASSLSPHEQYF
CDR3 length: 17; J gene: TRBJ2-7; V gene: TRBV2; D gene: -; clone size: -; CDR3 DNA: TGTGCCAGCAGTGAAGTTGAAATGTCTCAGTCCACCCGCGAGCAGTACTTC; CDR3 protein: CASSEVEMSQSTREQYF
CDR3 length: 16; J gene: TRBJ2-3; V gene: TRBV7-6; D gene: TRBD2; clone size: -; CDR3 DNA: TGTGCCAGCAGCTTAGTGGGCGGGGGAACCACAGATACGCAGTATTTT; CDR3 protein: CASSLVGGGTTDTQYF
CDR3 length: 17; J gene: TRBJ2-1; V gene: TRBV7-9; D gene: TRBD2; clone size: -; CDR3 DNA: TGTGCCAGCAGCTCCAAACAACTAGCGGGGTATTACAATGAGCAGTTCTTC; CDR3 protein: CASSSKQLAGYYNEQFF
CDR3 length: 17; J gene: TRBJ1-2; V gene: TRBV2; D gene: TRBD1; clone size: few; CDR3 DNA: TGTGCCAGCAGTGAAGCGCGGACAGGAGCTTCTAACTATGGCTACACCTTC; CDR3 protein: CASSEARTGASNYGYTF
CDR3 length: 12; J gene: TRBJ2-1; V gene: TRBV11-2; D gene: -; clone size: -; CDR3 DNA: TGTGCCAGCAGCGCATGGGGGAATGAGCAGTTCTTC; CDR3 protein: CASSAWGNEQFF
CDR3 length: 17; J gene: TRBJ2-1; V gene: TRBV7-9; D gene: TRBD2; clone size: few; CDR3 DNA: TGTGCCAGCAGCCCAAACGTGGGACTAGCGGATTACAATGAGCAGTTCTTC; CDR3 protein: CASSPNVGLADYNEQFF
CDR3 length: 13; J gene: TRBJ2-1; V gene: TRBV5-1; D gene: -; clone size: -; CDR3 DNA: TGCGCCAGCCAGCTTAGCGGCTACAATGAGCAGTTCTTC; CDR3 protein: CASQLSGYNEQFF
CDR3 length: 14; J gene: TRBJ2-1; V gene: TRBV11-1; D gene: TRBD1; clone size: -; CDR3 DNA: TGTGCCAGCAGACCAGAGACAGGGGGCGTTGAGCAGTTCTTC; CDR3 protein: CASRPETGGVEQFF
CDR3 length: 17; J gene: TRBJ2-7; V gene: TRBV10-3; D gene: -; clone size: few; CDR3 DNA: TGTGCCATCAGTGAGGGGTTTGGACAGACACCTCGGGCCGAGCAGTACTTC; CDR3 protein: CAISEGFGQTPRAEQYF